This T cell receptor (beta chain) was retrieved from a study of T cell repertoires in cytomegalovirus infection. Study in general: Public TCR beta signatures indicated both CMV infection and matching HLA type.

To note about this clonotype: What it recognizes is unknown.

One entry per CDR3 protein results from TCRdb running MiXCR on the reads. In the table there are some 920,000 distinct CDR3 sequences, around 31% of which are singletons. Study observations and caveats: HLA-C-restricted TCR beta clonotypes specific for CMV led the ex vivo response.

This sequence was found in a human donor in good health (CMV status not recorded). Some clones in this sample may be carry-over from other donors' samples. The sequenced sample was cultured CD8+ T cells from PBMCs, obtained from culture after CMV antigen stimulation.

The CDR3 loop reads CASGLPRFTGQAFQETQYF. CDR3 bases: TGTGCTAGTGGTTTGCCCCGGTTTACGGGACAGGCTTTCCAAGAGACCCAGTACTTC. The chain combines TRBV12-5 with TRBJ2-5; 8 bases are a match to TRBD1. CDR3 length: 19 amino acids. The germline V gene has CDR1 LGHNT and CDR2 FRNRAP. The J segment lost 1 base and the V segment lost 2 bases, leaving 15 bases of the junction unmatched.